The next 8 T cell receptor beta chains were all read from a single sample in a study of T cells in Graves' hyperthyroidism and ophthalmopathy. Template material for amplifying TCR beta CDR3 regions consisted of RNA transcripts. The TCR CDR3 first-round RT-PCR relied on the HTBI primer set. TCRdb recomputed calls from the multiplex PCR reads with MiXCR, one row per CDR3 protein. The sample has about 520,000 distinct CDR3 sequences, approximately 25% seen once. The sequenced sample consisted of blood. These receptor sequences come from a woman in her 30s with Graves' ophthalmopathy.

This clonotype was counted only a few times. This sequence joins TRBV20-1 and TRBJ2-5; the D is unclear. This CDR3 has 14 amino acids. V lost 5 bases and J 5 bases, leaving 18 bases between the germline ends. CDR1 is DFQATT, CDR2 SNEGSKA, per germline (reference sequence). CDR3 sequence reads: CSAEAGPPSETQYF. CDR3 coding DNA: TGCAGTGCTGAAGCCGGTCCCCCCAGTGAGACCCAGTACTTC.

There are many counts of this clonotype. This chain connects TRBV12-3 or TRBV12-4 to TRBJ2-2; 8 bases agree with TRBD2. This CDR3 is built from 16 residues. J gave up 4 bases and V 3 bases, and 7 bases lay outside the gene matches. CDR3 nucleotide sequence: TGTGCCAGCAGTTTGTCCGGGGGGGCCCCCACCGGGGAGCTGTTTTTT. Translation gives CASSLSGGAPTGELFF.

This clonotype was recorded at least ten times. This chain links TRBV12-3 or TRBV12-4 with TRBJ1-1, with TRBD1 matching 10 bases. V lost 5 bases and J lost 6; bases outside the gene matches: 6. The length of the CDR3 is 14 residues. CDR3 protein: CASSLGQGTPEAFF. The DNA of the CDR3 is TGTGCCAGCAGTCTGGGACAGGGGACCCCTGAAGCTTTCTTT.

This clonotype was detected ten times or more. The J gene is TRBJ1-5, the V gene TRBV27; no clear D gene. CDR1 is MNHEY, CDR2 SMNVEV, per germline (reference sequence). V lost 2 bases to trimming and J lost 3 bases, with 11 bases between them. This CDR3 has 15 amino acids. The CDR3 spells CASSLTGYLNQPQHF. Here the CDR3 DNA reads TGTGCCAGCAGTTTAACGGGGTACCTCAATCAGCCCCAGCATTTT.

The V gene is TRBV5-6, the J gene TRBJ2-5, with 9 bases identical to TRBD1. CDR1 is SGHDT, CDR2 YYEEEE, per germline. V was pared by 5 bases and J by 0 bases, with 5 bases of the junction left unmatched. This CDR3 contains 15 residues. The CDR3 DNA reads TGTGCCAGCAGGCCCGGGACAGGGAACCAAGAGACCCAGTACTTC. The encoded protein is CASRPGTGNQETQYF.

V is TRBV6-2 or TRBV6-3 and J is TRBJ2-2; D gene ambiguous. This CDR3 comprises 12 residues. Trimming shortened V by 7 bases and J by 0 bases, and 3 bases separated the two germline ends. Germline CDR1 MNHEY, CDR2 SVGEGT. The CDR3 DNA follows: TGTGCCAGCAACACGAACACCGGGGAGCTGTTTTTT. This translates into CASNTNTGELFF.

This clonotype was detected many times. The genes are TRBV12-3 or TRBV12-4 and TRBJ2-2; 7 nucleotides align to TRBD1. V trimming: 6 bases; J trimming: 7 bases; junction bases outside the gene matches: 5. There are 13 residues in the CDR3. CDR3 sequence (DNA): TGTGCCAGCAGGGGGACAGTGGGCGGGGAGCTGTTTTTT. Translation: CASRGTVGGELFF.

The CDR3, as DNA: TGTGCCAGCAGCAAGGACAGACTGAACACTGAAGCTTTCTTT. The encoded protein is CASSKDRLNTEAFF. The chain combines TRBV12-3 or TRBV12-4 with TRBJ1-1; D perhaps matches TRBD1 (6 bases). V dropped 6 bases and J dropped 0 bases, with 11 bases sitting between them. The CDR3 extends over 14 amino acids.